This TCR beta chain stems from a study of OX40 agonist ivuxolimab in advanced cancers. Profiling relied on immunoSEQ multiplex PCR, and the TCRdb table lists in-frame clones only, not all of them. The data contain about 26,000 clones, about four fifths of them singletons. Findings and limits, study-wide: Partial responders dosed at 0.1-3.0 mg/kg displayed clonal expansion ranking among the lowest.

This clone was observed many times. Its matching antigen is unknown. Trimming took 2 bases from V and 5 from J, leaving 12 bases between them. The germline V gene encodes CDR1 SGDLS and CDR2 YYNGEE. The CDR3 runs to 14 residues. The material sequenced was CD4+ or CD8+ T cells sorted from blood, taken in a trial of the OX40 agonist ivuxolimab. The rearrangement links TRBV9 to TRBJ2-3; D is unclear. The sequence was obtained from an adult with an advanced solid tumor such as melanoma, head and neck, liver or kidney cancer. The CDR3 region has the DNA TGTGCCAGCAGCGTTAAGTCCTGGGTAGATACGCAGTATTTT. This translates into CASSVKSWVDTQYF. Complete variable domain (other parts from reference TRBV9 and TRBJ2-3): DSGVTQTPKHLITATGQRVTLRCSPRSGDLSVYWYQQSLDQGLQFLIQYYNGEERAKGNILERFSAQQFPDLHSELNLSSLELGDSALYFCASSVKSWVDTQYFGPGTRLTVL.